The rows below give T cell receptor beta chains drawn from one sample of a study of blood T cell repertoires in COVID-19. Data came from immunoSEQ multiplex PCR; TCRdb stores just in-frame clones and leaves some out. The repertoire holds around 430,000 clones, roughly 89% seen once, with approximately 9.3% in the top ten. Sequenced: PBMCs or T cells enriched from blood (not recorded which). These TCRs come from a woman aged 45 to 65 who had recovered from COVID-19. Each CDR3 is given with its conserved first and last residue. The D gene is left open where the match is weak. Only part of the rows carry a size: once, few, many, or a class if the clone is expanded.

d_call	clone_size	v_call	j_call	cdr3_nt	cdr3_aa
TRBD2	-	TRBV10-3	TRBJ2-2	TGTGCCATCAGTGGAATAGCGGGGGCCACCGGGGAGCTGTTTTTT	CAISGIAGATGELFF
TRBD1	-	TRBV7-2	TRBJ1-2	TGTGCCAGCAGCCCTCGGACAGGCGACTATGGCTACACCTTC	CASSPRTGDYGYTF
-	-	TRBV4-2	TRBJ2-5	TGTGCCAGCAGCCAAGTTAGCCGCAAGACCCAGTACTTC	CASSQVSRKTQYF
-	-	TRBV12-3/TRBV12-4	TRBJ1-1	TGTGCCAGCAGTTTAACGGGGGTGGCCGAAGCTTTCTTT	CASSLTGVAEAFF
-	-	TRBV7-2	TRBJ1-1	TGTGCCAGCAGCTTAGTCCAGGGATCGAACACTGAAGCTTTCTTT	CASSLVQGSNTEAFF
TRBD2	few	TRBV5-1	TRBJ2-1	TGCGCCAGCAGCGAAGCGGGGGGGCATGGGGAGGGGTTCTTC	CASSEAGGHGEGFF
TRBD1	-	TRBV6-5	TRBJ2-1	TGTGCCAGCAGTACAGGGGTCGGTGAGCAGTTCTTC	CASSTGVGEQFF
TRBD1	few	TRBV6-2/TRBV6-3	TRBJ1-5	TGTGCCAGCAGTCCACAGGGGTCCAATCAGCCCCAGCATTTT	CASSPQGSNQPQHF
-	-	TRBV7-3	TRBJ1-1	TGTGCCAGCAGCACCGGCCGGGGGAACACTGAAGCTTTCTTT	CASSTGRGNTEAFF
TRBD1	-	TRBV19	TRBJ1-6	TGTGCCAGTAGTATAGGTGGCAGGGGGCTCGTAGGCGCTTCACCCCTCCACTTT	CASSIGGRGLVGASPLHF
TRBD1	-	TRBV24-1	TRBJ1-1	TGTGCCACCAGGGGACAGAGGGATGGAGAGTCTTTCTTT	CATRGQRDGESFF
-	-	TRBV5-5	TRBJ2-7	TGTGCCAGCCGGGACATACCGGAGGACGAGCAGTACTTC	CASRDIPEDEQYF
-	-	TRBV18	TRBJ1-4	TGTGCCAGCTCCCCACGGCAGACTAATGAAAAACTGTTTTTT	CASSPRQTNEKLFF
-	-	TRBV15	TRBJ2-1	TGTGCCGTAAAAGGCGGATTTCCTAACAATGAGCAGTTCTTC	CAVKGGFPNNEQFF